Following are 27 T cell receptor beta chains from one sample sequenced in a study of blood T cell repertoires in COVID-19. Measured with immunoSEQ multiplex PCR; TCRdb has only the in-frame clones, and not every one. The sample consists of 150,000 to 200,000 clones, approximately 84% of them appearing once. The sequencing sample was made of peripheral blood. The receptors come from a woman of 80 years or more with acute or convalescent COVID-19.

The chain combines TRBV7-2 with TRBJ1-1; D uncertain. Between the trimmed V and J ends, which lost 2 bases and 8 bases, there was a span of 9 bases. CDR1 is SGHTA, CDR2 FQGNSA, per germline. CDR3 size: 12 residues. CDR3 nucleotide sequence: TGTGCCAGCAGCTTAAGGAGGCAGGAAGCTTTCTTT. This sequence encodes CASSLRRQEAFF. The full variable domain, with the rest looked up from reference TRBV7-2 and TRBJ1-1, is GAGVSQSPSNKVTEKGKDVELRCDPISGHTALYWYRQSLGQGLEFLIYFQGNSAPDKSGLPSDRFSAERTGGSVSTLTIQRTQQEDSAVYLCASSLRRQEAFFGQGTRLTVV.

This clone was observed a single time. CDR3 in amino acids: CASSYGAGTYEQYF. The DNA of the CDR3 is TGTGCCAGCAGTTACGGCGCAGGGACCTACGAGCAGTACTTC. V gene TRBV6-5 combines with J gene TRBJ2-7; D may be TRBD1 (5 bases). The CDR3 has 14 residues. Germline V CDR1 and CDR2: MNHEY, SVGAGI. V lost 2 bases and J lost 2, with 10 bases in between.

This clone was seen just once. This sequence joins TRBV18 and TRBJ1-2, with 9 positions matching TRBD1. V shed 3 bases and J 2 bases; nucleotides not matched to a gene: 4. CDR3 size: 15 residues. Germline values: CDR1 KGHSH, CDR2 LQKENI. This CDR3 is CASSPGQGKNYGYTF. The CDR3 DNA follows: TGTGCCAGCTCACCCGGACAGGGGAAGAACTATGGCTACACCTTC.

V gene TRBV29-1 combines with J gene TRBJ1-4; 7 bases agree with TRBD1. The ends lost 5 bases at V and 6 bases at J; junction bases unmatched: 6. The CDR3 runs 13 residues. In germline, CDR1 is SQVTM, CDR2 ANQGSEA. Written as DNA, the CDR3 is TGCAGCGTTAACAGGGGATTGGATGAAAAACTGTTTTTT. Its translation: CSVNRGLDEKLFF. Drawing the rest from reference TRBV29-1 and TRBJ1-4, the complete variable domain is SAVISQKPSRDICQRGTSLTIQCQVDSQVTMMFWYRQQPGQSLTLIATANQGSEATYESGFVIDKFPISRPNLTFSTLTVSNMSPEDSSIYLCSVNRGLDEKLFFGSGTQLSVL.

The V call is TRBV7-8, the J call TRBJ1-4, with TRBD1 matching 9 bases. CDR3 size: 14 residues. CDR1 is SGHVS, CDR2 FQNEAQ, per germline. The V gene end was trimmed by 5 bases and the J gene end by 7 bases; junction bases not matched to a gene: 5. The CDR3 DNA reads TGTGCCAGCAGCGAGACAGGGGGAGGTGAAAAACTGTTTTTT. Translated: CASSETGGGEKLFF.

J is TRBJ2-2 and V is TRBV10-3; 9 bases match TRBD1. The CDR3 covers 15 residues. J lost 1 base, V lost 6 bases, and 3 bases had no gene match. Looked up from germline, CDR1 is ENHRY and CDR2 is SYGVKD. The CDR3 DNA sequence: TGTGCCATCAGGCCGGGACAGGGGAACACCGGGGAGCTGTTTTTT. This translates into CAIRPGQGNTGELFF.

CDR3 DNA: TGTGCCAGCTCACCGAGTTTAGCGGGAGGCACAGAGACCCAGTACTTC. Translated, it gives CASSPSLAGGTETQYF. The chain uses TRBV18 and TRBJ2-5; 10 bases are a match to TRBD2. Trimming at V came to 3 bases and at J to 4 bases, leaving 8 bases not matched to a gene. Germline V lookup: CDR1 KGHSH, CDR2 LQKENI. The CDR3 is 16 amino acids.

V and J are TRBV3-1 (or the pseudogene TRBV3-2) and TRBJ2-7; D might be TRBD2 (6 bases). V lost 4 bases to trimming and J lost 7 bases, with 14 bases between them. Germline V CDR1 and CDR2: LGHDT, YNNKEL (reference sequence). The CDR3 runs to 13 residues. The CDR3 is CASSPGGSWEQYF. In DNA form, the CDR3 reads TGTGCCAGCAGCCCCGGAGGGTCGTGGGAGCAGTACTTC.

CDR3 region: CASSLTTVPNTEAFF. In nucleotides, the CDR3 is TGCGCCAGCAGCTTAACGACAGTTCCGAACACTGAAGCTTTCTTT. The gene calls are TRBV5-1 and TRBJ1-1; possibly TRBD1 for D (5 bases). The CDR3 spans 15 residues. V dropped 2 bases and J dropped 1 base, with 12 bases sitting between them. Germline values: CDR1 SGHRS, CDR2 YFSETQ.

The chain carries TRBV19 and TRBJ2-7; 10 bases are a match to TRBD2. The CDR3 totals 14 residues. Losses at the gene ends were 5 bases for V and 4 bases for J; bases not matched to a gene: 5. Germline V lookup: CDR1 LNHDA, CDR2 SQIVND (reference sequence). The CDR3 sequence is CASSLTSGAYEQYF. CDR3 DNA sequence: TGTGCCAGTAGTTTAACTAGCGGGGCTTACGAGCAGTACTTC.

The J gene is TRBJ2-1, the V gene TRBV5-1; 13 positions match TRBD2. Germline CDR1 and CDR2: SGHRS and YFSETQ. J was trimmed by 1 base and V by 3 bases; bases with no gene match: 16. The CDR3 contains 21 residues. The CDR3 here is CASSSPGTSGIIYSSYNEQFF. CDR3 bases: TGCGCCAGCAGCTCCCCCGGGACTAGCGGGATCATATACTCTTCCTACAATGAGCAGTTCTTC.

The chain uses TRBV5-1 and TRBJ2-5, with 7 bases fitting TRBD1. V trimming: 4 bases; J trimming: 7 bases; junction bases outside the gene matches: 7. In germline, CDR1 is SGHRS, CDR2 YFSETQ. The CDR3 extends over 13 amino acids. The DNA for the CDR3 is TGCGCCAGCAGCCTCGAAGGGGGCGGGACCCAGTACTTC. Encoded protein: CASSLEGGGTQYF.

This sequence joins TRBV6-5 and TRBJ2-3; D gene unclear. CDR1 is MNHEY, CDR2 SVGAGI, per germline. The CDR3 spans 11 residues. Trimming left V 2 bases short and J 9 bases short, with 6 bases between. The DNA of the CDR3 is TGTGCCAGCAGTTACGCGGAGACGCAGTATTTT. Protein product: CASSYAETQYF.

V and J are TRBV7-9 and TRBJ2-7; possible D gene TRBD2, 5 bases. The ends were cut back, 3 bases at V and 7 bases at J, with 19 bases in the middle. CDR1 and CDR2 (germline): SEHNR, FQNEAQ (reference sequence). This CDR3 has 15 amino acids. The CDR3 bases are TGTGCCAGCAGCTTCGGGGTCGGAGTCCTTAGAGAGCAGTACTTC. Protein product: CASSFGVGVLREQYF.

This clone has only a few counts. The chain carries TRBV10-3 and TRBJ1-2, with D perhaps TRBD1 (5 bases). Trimming removed 3 bases at V and 7 bases at J, with 12 bases between. CDR1 is ENHRY and CDR2 is SYGVKD in the germline V gene. The length of the CDR3 is 13 residues. The CDR3 is CAISEGGAGGYTF. In DNA form, the CDR3 reads TGTGCCATCAGTGAAGGAGGGGCCGGTGGCTACACCTTC.

V is TRBV5-1 and J is TRBJ2-2; 7 positions agree with TRBD2. Germline V gene data show CDR1 as SGHRS and CDR2 as YFSETQ. This CDR3 comprises 15 residues. V lost 6 bases and J lost 5; bases outside the gene matches: 10. This CDR3 is CASKPPGLRTGELFF. The DNA of the CDR3 is TGCGCCAGCAAACCACCGGGACTAAGAACCGGGGAGCTGTTTTTT.

In DNA, the CDR3 is TGTGCCAGTAGTATAGATCAGGGTCTTGCTGGCTACACCTTC. This encodes CASSIDQGLAGYTF. The gene calls are TRBV19 and TRBJ1-2; TRBD1 is a possible D gene (5 bases). The germline V gene encodes CDR1 LNHDA and CDR2 SQIVND (reference sequence). V was pared by 0 bases and J by 7 bases, with 12 bases between. The CDR3 totals 14 residues. Full variable domain (outside the CDR3, taken from reference TRBV19 and TRBJ1-2): DGGITQSPKYLFRKEGQNVTLSCEQNLNHDAMYWYRQDPGQGLRLIYYSQIVNDFQKGDIAEGYSVSREKKESFPLTVTSAQKNPTAFYLCASSIDQGLAGYTFGSGTRLTVV.

The rearrangement uses TRBV5-4 and TRBJ1-2, with 9 nucleotides matching TRBD1. With V trimmed by 2 bases and J by 7 bases, 12 bases remained unmatched. In germline, CDR1 is SGHNT, CDR2 YYREEE (reference sequence). The CDR3 length is 16 residues. CDR3 coding DNA: TGTGCCAGCAGCTTAAGTATTATGGACAGGGGACCTGGCTACACCTTC. The encoded protein is CASSLSIMDRGPGYTF.

This chain links TRBV3-1 (or the pseudogene TRBV3-2) with TRBJ2-1, with TRBD2 identical over 11 bases. V trimming: 1 base; J trimming: 2 bases; junction bases outside the gene matches: 4. The CDR3 runs 17 residues. Germline V gene lookup returns CDR1 LGHDT and CDR2 YNNKEL (reference sequence). The chain's CDR3 is CASSQGYSGRAYNEQFF. The CDR3, as DNA: TGTGCCAGCAGCCAAGGCTATAGCGGGAGGGCCTACAATGAGCAGTTCTTC.

This clone was seen just once. Other DNA sequences in this specimen translate into the identical CDR3. The chain links TRBV6-2 or TRBV6-3 to TRBJ2-7; D gene uncertain. Germline V gives CDR1 MNHEY, CDR2 SVGEGT. The CDR3 covers 11 residues. With 2 bases removed from V and 3 bases from J, the gap between germline ends came to 2 bases. The CDR3 reads CASSYRYEQYF. For the CDR3, the DNA is TGTGCCAGCAGTTACCGCTACGAGCAGTACTTC.

The chain links TRBV7-6 to TRBJ2-5; maybe TRBD1 (6 bases). CDR1 is SGHVS and CDR2 is FNYEAQ in the germline V gene. The CDR3 is 14 amino acids. With 5 bases removed from V and 2 bases from J, the gap between germline ends came to 12 bases. CDR3 bases: TGTGCCAGCAGCGCTTACAGGGAACAAGAGACCCAGTACTTC. Its translation: CASSAYREQETQYF.

The rearrangement joins TRBV9 to TRBJ1-2; TRBD1 is a possible D gene (6 bases). Germline loops: CDR1 SGDLS, CDR2 YYNGEE. The ends were cut back, 0 bases at V and 5 bases at J, with 17 bases in the middle. CDR3 length: 16 amino acids. CDR3 nucleotides: TGTGCCAGCAGCGTAGGACAGGCGACCTTGGGTTATGGCTACACCTTC. Amino acids: CASSVGQATLGYGYTF. The variable domain in full, with the rest retrieved from reference TRBV9 and TRBJ1-2, is DSGVTQTPKHLITATGQRVTLRCSPRSGDLSVYWYQQSLDQGLQFLIQYYNGEERAKGNILERFSAQQFPDLHSELNLSSLELGDSALYFCASSVGQATLGYGYTFGSGTRLTVV.

This chain uses TRBV27 with TRBJ1-6, with D uncertain. This CDR3 spans 14 amino acids. Trimming removed 5 bases at V and 0 bases at J, with 5 bases between. In germline, CDR1 is MNHEY, CDR2 SMNVEV (reference sequence). Written as DNA, the CDR3 is TGTGCCAGCAGTCCCAGCTCCTATAATTCACCCCTCCACTTT. The encoded protein is CASSPSSYNSPLHF.

This chain links TRBV15 with TRBJ1-5; D is possibly TRBD1 (6 bases). Germline assignment: CDR1 LNHNV and CDR2 YYDKDF (reference sequence). The ends were cut back, 7 bases at V and 0 bases at J, with 19 bases in the middle. This CDR3 comprises 17 residues. The CDR3 nucleotides are TGTGCCACCAAAGATGGAAGGGGGAAGCTTAGCAATCAGCCCCAGCATTTT. Translated, it gives CATKDGRGKLSNQPQHF. Full variable domain (missing parts from reference TRBV15 and TRBJ1-5): DAMVIQNPRYQVTQFGKPVTLSCSQTLNHNVMYWYQQKSSQAPKLLFHYYDKDFNNEADTPDNFQSRRPNTSFCFLDIRSPGLGDTAMYLCATKDGRGKLSNQPQHFGDGTRLSIL.

The J gene is TRBJ1-2, the V gene TRBV11-2; D may be TRBD1 (5 bases). V was trimmed by 1 base and J by 6 bases, leaving 18 bases between them. CDR3 length: 16 residues. Germline V gives CDR1 SGHAT, CDR2 FQNNGV. This CDR3 reads CASSLGLSRGGDGYTF. DNA of the CDR3: TGTGCCAGCAGCTTAGGTCTCTCGAGGGGAGGGGATGGCTACACCTTC.

The rearrangement uses TRBV5-4 and TRBJ1-1, with TRBD1 as a possible D gene (6 bases). Germline-derived CDR1 and CDR2 are SGHNT and YYREEE (reference sequence). This CDR3 contains 14 residues. Between the trimmed V and J ends, which lost 4 bases and 3 bases, there was a span of 13 bases. CDR3 region: CASSGGGRDTEAFF. The CDR3 nucleotides are TGTGCCAGCAGCGGGGGCGGACGCGACACTGAAGCTTTCTTT.

The V and J genes are TRBV27 and TRBJ1-6; 7 bases are shared with TRBD1. This CDR3 is built from 16 residues. Germline V gene sequence: CDR1 MNHEY, CDR2 SMNVEV (reference sequence). V was clipped by 2 bases and J by 6 bases; unmatched bases: 7. CDR3 nucleotide sequence: TGTGCCAGCAGTTTAGGGTGGACAGGCGGTAATTCACCCCTCCACTTT. Translating it yields CASSLGWTGGNSPLHF.